One sample yielded the 25 T cell receptor beta chains listed below, sequenced in a study of cytomegalovirus exposure and HLA in healthy donors. Both 60 Vbeta primers and 13 Jbeta primers went into the PCR. Libraries were prepared by immunoSEQ multiplex PCR; TCRdb keeps only in-frame clonotypes and omits some of them. The data hold roughly 150,000 clones, with roughly 78% observed a single time. Sequencing was carried out using PBMCs. The source is a man in his forties in good health and CMV-seropositive.

As to this clone: At one boundary the junction diverges from the germline segment, which might be a read error. The same CDR3 arises from other DNA sequences in this sample as well. The CDR3 loop is CASSINTNTEAFF. The DNA of the CDR3 is TGCGCCAGTAGTATCAACACGAACACTGAAGCTTTCTTT. V gene TRBV19 combines with J gene TRBJ1-1; D not certain. CDR3 size: 13 residues. CDR1 LNHDA and CDR2 SQIVND come from the germline V gene (reference sequence). Combining the CDR3 with reference TRBV19 and TRBJ1-1 gives the whole variable domain DGGITQSPKYLFRKEGQNVTLSCEQNLNHDAMYWYRQDPGQGLRLIYYSQIVNDFQKGDIAEGYSVSREKKESFPLTVTSAQKNPTAFYLCASSINTNTEAFFGQGTRLTVV.

J is TRBJ1-2 and V is TRBV28; 9 bases agree with TRBD1. CDR1 and CDR2 (germline): MDHEN, SYDVKM. This CDR3 contains 16 residues. V gave up 4 bases and J gave up 7 bases; unmatched junction bases: 13. CDR3 sequence reads: CASSSTGTGNPFGYTF. The CDR3 nucleotides are TGTGCCAGCAGTTCGACCGGGACAGGGAATCCCTTTGGCTACACCTTC.

The V call is TRBV30, the J call TRBJ2-5; 14 bases match TRBD2. V shed 5 bases and J 5 bases; nucleotides not matched to a gene: 7. CDR1 is GTSNPN and CDR2 is SVGIG in the germline V gene (reference sequence). This CDR3 region has 15 residues. The CDR3 protein is CAWGKGLAGVETQYF. CDR3 in DNA: TGTGCCTGGGGGAAGGGACTAGCGGGAGTCGAGACCCAGTACTTC.

This clone appeared a few times. The gene calls are TRBV5-6 and TRBJ1-2, with D possibly matching TRBD1 (5 bases). The CDR3 sequence is 15 residues long. Trimming stripped 4 bases from V and 3 bases from J, with 16 bases between. Per germline, CDR1 SGHDT and CDR2 YYEEEE. The CDR3 region has the DNA TGTGCCAGCAGCGAAACCAGGGTTGCGGACTATGGCTACACCTTC. Translated: CASSETRVADYGYTF.

The chain is built from TRBV27 and TRBJ2-1; TRBD2 agrees at 8 bases. CDR3 length equals 16 residues. Trimming at V came to 3 bases and at J to 6 bases, leaving 10 bases not matched to a gene. Germline-derived CDR1 and CDR2 are MNHEY and SMNVEV (reference sequence). The CDR3 DNA follows: TGTGCCAGCAGTTTCCTACTAGCGGAGGAACCCAATGAGCAGTTCTTC. Its protein product is CASSFLLAEEPNEQFF.

V gene TRBV5-1 combines with J gene TRBJ2-1, with D tentatively TRBD1 (9 bases). The CDR3 spans 15 residues. V lost 4 bases and J 13 bases, leaving 24 bases between the germline ends. Germline V CDR1 and CDR2: SGHRS, YFSETQ. The CDR3 here is CASSRDRGEAGDQFF. The CDR3 coding sequence is TGCGCCAGCAGCCGAGACAGGGGGGAAGCGGGAGACCAGTTCTTC.

The CDR3 sequence: CASSIQVWDGYTF. DNA of the CDR3: TGTGCCAGCAGTATACAGGTTTGGGATGGCTACACCTTC. The gene calls are TRBV6-5 and TRBJ1-2; D is possibly TRBD1 (5 bases). This CDR3 contains 13 residues. The V gene's germline CDR1 is MNHEY and CDR2 SVGAGI. Between the trimmed V and J ends, which lost 5 bases and 6 bases, there was a span of 13 bases.

The chain carries TRBV7-8 and TRBJ1-1, with D possibly matching TRBD1 (5 bases). Trimming took 6 bases from V and 8 from J, leaving 16 bases between them. This CDR3 is built from 13 residues. Per germline, CDR1 SGHVS and CDR2 FQNEAQ. The CDR3 loop is CASSPQGVGEAFF. The CDR3 DNA sequence: TGTGCCAGCAGTCCCCAGGGCGTCGGCGAAGCTTTCTTT.

The chain combines TRBV28 with TRBJ1-5; 7 nucleotides agree with TRBD1. There are 15 residues in the CDR3. The V gene end was trimmed by 7 bases and the J gene end by 7 bases; junction bases not matched to a gene: 13. CDR1 and CDR2 (germline): MDHEN, SYDVKM. The CDR3 loop reads CASTEHDRVRQPQHF. In DNA, the CDR3 is TGTGCCAGCACCGAGCACGACAGGGTTAGGCAGCCCCAGCATTTT.

The J gene is TRBJ2-7, the V gene TRBV29-1; 12 nucleotides align to TRBD2. This CDR3 spans 15 amino acids. The ends lost 6 bases at V and 2 bases at J; junction bases unmatched: 8. CDR1 is SQVTM, CDR2 ANQGSEA, per germline. In DNA form, the CDR3 reads TGCAGCGTCGTTGGACTAGCGGGATGGGCCTACGAGCAGTACTTC. Translating gives CSVVGLAGWAYEQYF.

The count of this clone is one. The genes are TRBV19 and TRBJ2-5, with D perhaps TRBD2 (5 bases). V lost 5 bases and J 3 bases, leaving 19 bases between the germline ends. Germline V gene lookup returns CDR1 LNHDA and CDR2 SQIVND (reference sequence). This CDR3 is built from 16 residues. The CDR3 region is CASSPYLEGGEETQYF. CDR3 sequence (DNA): TGTGCCAGTAGTCCCTATCTAGAGGGCGGAGAAGAGACCCAGTACTTC.

The chain recombines TRBV5-1 with TRBJ2-3, with 7 bases matching TRBD2. The length of the CDR3 is 15 residues. The J segment lost 1 base and the V segment lost 5 bases, leaving 7 bases of the junction unmatched. CDR1 is SGHRS and CDR2 is YFSETQ in the germline V gene. This CDR3 is CASSTSGGGTDTQYF. CDR3 DNA: TGCGCCAGCAGTACCTCGGGAGGAGGCACAGATACGCAGTATTTT. Filled out from reference TRBV5-1 and TRBJ2-3, the complete variable domain reads KAGVTQTPRYLIKTRGQQVTLSCSPISGHRSVSWYQQTPGQGLQFLFEYFSETQRNKGNFPGRFSGRQFSNSRSEMNVSTLELGDSALYLCASSTSGGGTDTQYFGPGTRLTVL.

The rearrangement joins TRBV29-1 to TRBJ2-5; 9 bases align to TRBD1. Germline assignment: CDR1 SQVTM and CDR2 ANQGSEA. This CDR3 has 12 amino acids. Losses at the gene ends were 6 bases for V and 2 bases for J; bases not matched to a gene: 1. The CDR3 is CSVDRGQETQYF. For the CDR3, the DNA is TGCAGCGTAGACAGGGGGCAAGAGACCCAGTACTTC.

The V gene is TRBV5-4, the J gene TRBJ2-7, with 7 bases matching TRBD1. There are 13 residues in the CDR3. Germline V CDR1 and CDR2: SGHNT, YYREEE (reference sequence). The ends lost 2 bases at V and 5 bases at J; junction bases unmatched: 4. The CDR3 DNA reads TGTGCCAGCAGCTTAACAGGGGTCCACGAGCAGTACTTC. It codes for CASSLTGVHEQYF.

This clone is a singleton in its sample. The V call is TRBV30, the J call TRBJ1-2, with D possibly TRBD1 on 5 matching bases. V was shortened by 3 bases and J by 8 bases, with 13 bases between the two germline ends. CDR1 and CDR2 from the germline V gene are GTSNPN and SVGIG (reference sequence). The CDR3 contains 12 residues. CDR3 amino acids: CAWSPGMKGYTF. As DNA, the CDR3 is TGTGCCTGGAGCCCAGGGATGAAGGGCTACACCTTC. Based on the CDR3 plus reference TRBV30 and TRBJ1-2, the full variable domain is SQTIHQWPATLVQPVGSPLSLECTVEGTSNPNLYWYRQAAGRGLQLLFYSVGIGQISSEVPQNLSASRPQDRQFILSSKKLLLSDSGFYLCAWSPGMKGYTFGSGTRLTVV.

This chain joins TRBV29-1 and TRBJ2-7; 9 nucleotides line up with TRBD2. Germline CDR1 reads SQVTM; CDR2 reads ANQGSEA. The CDR3 runs to 15 residues. Unmatched junction bases numbered 9, after V lost 5 bases and J lost 1 base. The CDR3: CSVLAGPSISYEQYF. The CDR3 DNA follows: TGCAGCGTTCTAGCGGGACCCTCAATTTCCTACGAGCAGTACTTC.

This clone was observed a few times. This CDR3 is CASSFWQGGKTQYF. The CDR3 DNA is TGTGCCAGCAGTTTCTGGCAGGGTGGGAAGACCCAGTACTTC. The J gene is TRBJ2-5, the V gene TRBV28, with D possibly matching TRBD1 (5 bases). The CDR3 runs 14 residues. CDR1 is MDHEN and CDR2 is SYDVKM in the germline V gene. V gave up 3 bases and J gave up 6 bases, with 14 bases separating them.

This clone was detected only a few times. This rearrangement joins TRBV18 to TRBJ2-7, with 9 bases identical to TRBD1. Germline V CDR1 and CDR2: KGHSH, LQKENI. This CDR3 region has 15 residues. V gave up 6 bases and J gave up 3 bases; unmatched junction bases: 9. This CDR3 reads CASSLGQGSVYEQYF. The CDR3 DNA is TGTGCCAGCTCTCTTGGACAGGGGTCCGTCTACGAGCAGTACTTC.

The chain couples TRBV7-9 to TRBJ2-1; unclear D gene. This CDR3 is 16 amino acids long. V lost 5 bases and J 1 base, leaving 15 bases between the germline ends. In germline, CDR1 is SEHNR, CDR2 FQNEAQ (reference sequence). CDR3 DNA sequence: TGTGCCAGCAGCCCCCCGGTAACGGGTTCCTACAATGAGCAGTTCTTC. Amino acids: CASSPPVTGSYNEQFF.

The chain is built from TRBV7-2 and TRBJ1-2; D possibly corresponds to TRBD1 (6 bases). CDR3 length equals 17 residues. V lost 5 bases and J 4 bases, leaving 23 bases between the germline ends. Germline CDR1 reads SGHTA; CDR2 reads FQGNSA. CDR3 amino acids: CASSPSPGTFTGYGYTF. The CDR3 region has the DNA TGTGCCAGCAGCCCCAGTCCCGGGACATTTACGGGCTATGGCTACACCTTC.

The CDR3 DNA follows: TGTGCCAGCAGCTTACAGGGCGGGGAGCTGTTTTTT. It is translated as CASSLQGGELFF. This rearrangement joins TRBV9 to TRBJ2-2, with D possibly TRBD1 on 6 matching bases. Trimming left V 4 bases short and J 7 bases short, with 8 bases between. Germline CDR1 reads SGDLS; CDR2 reads YYNGEE. The CDR3 has 12 residues.

The V call is TRBV5-1, the J call TRBJ1-1, with 7 bases identical to TRBD1. V lost 3 bases and J lost 1; bases outside the gene matches: 6. The CDR3 spans 15 residues. Germline V gene data show CDR1 as SGHRS and CDR2 as YFSETQ. Written as DNA, the CDR3 is TGCGCCAGCAGCTCCACCGGGACAGAGAACACTGAAGCTTTCTTT. Protein sequence: CASSSTGTENTEAFF.

The chain joins TRBV18 to TRBJ2-7, with D perhaps TRBD2 (5 bases). The CDR3 sequence is 14 residues long. Germline loops: CDR1 KGHSH, CDR2 LQKENI. Trimming shortened V by 3 bases and J by 6 bases, and 15 bases separated the two germline ends. CDR3 in DNA: TGTGCCAGCTCACCGACTACACCCTGGGTCGAGCAGTACTTC. It yields the protein CASSPTTPWVEQYF.

This chain links TRBV19 with TRBJ1-4; D call uncertain. Trimming stripped 3 bases from V and 7 bases from J, with 18 bases between. CDR1 and CDR2 (germline): LNHDA, SQIVND (reference sequence). This CDR3 is 16 amino acids long. CDR3 in amino acids: CASSIAGWESSEKLFF. Written as DNA, the CDR3 is TGTGCCAGTAGTATCGCTGGATGGGAGTCATCTGAAAAACTGTTTTTT. Combining the CDR3 with reference TRBV19 and TRBJ1-4 gives the whole variable domain DGGITQSPKYLFRKEGQNVTLSCEQNLNHDAMYWYRQDPGQGLRLIYYSQIVNDFQKGDIAEGYSVSREKKESFPLTVTSAQKNPTAFYLCASSIAGWESSEKLFFGSGTQLSVL.

Note on this clone: A read error may account for a junction end that differs from germline. The chain combines TRBV7-7 with TRBJ2-2, with 10 positions matching TRBD2. The CDR3 length is 16 residues. Germline V gene sequence: CDR1 SSHAT, CDR2 FNYEAQ (reference sequence). The DNA for the CDR3 is TGTGCTAGCAGCTTAGATCTAGCGGGAGCCACCGGGGAGCTGTTTTTT. It translates to CASSLDLAGATGELFF.